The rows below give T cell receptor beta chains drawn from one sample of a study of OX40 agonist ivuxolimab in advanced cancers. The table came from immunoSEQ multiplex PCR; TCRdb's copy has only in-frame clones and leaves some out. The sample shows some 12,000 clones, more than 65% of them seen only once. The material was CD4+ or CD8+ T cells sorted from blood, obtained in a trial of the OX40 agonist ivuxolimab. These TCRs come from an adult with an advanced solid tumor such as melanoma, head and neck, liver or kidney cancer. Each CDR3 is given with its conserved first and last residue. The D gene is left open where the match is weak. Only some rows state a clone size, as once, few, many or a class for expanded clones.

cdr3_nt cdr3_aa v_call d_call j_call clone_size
TGTGCCTGGAGTGTACGGGGGTACGAGCAGTACTTC CAWSVRGYEQYF TRBV30 NA TRBJ2-7 medium-sized
TGTGCCAGCAGCCTCCTAGCGGGGATGAGCACAGATACGCAGTATTTT CASSLLAGMSTDTQYF TRBV7-9 TRBD2 TRBJ2-3 NA
TGTGCCTGCAGAAAGGGCTTAGGGAACACTGAAGCTTTCTTT CACRKGLGNTEAFF TRBV7-3 NA TRBJ1-1 NA
TGTGCCAGCACCCGGGACGGACGAAACACTGAAGCTTTCTTT CASTRDGRNTEAFF TRBV28 NA TRBJ1-1 NA
TGTGCCAGCAGTTTATCCTTCGGTGTTGGCACTGAAGCTTTCTTT CASSLSFGVGTEAFF TRBV27 NA TRBJ1-1 NA
TGTGCCAGCAGCTTAGACCGCTCCTACGAGCAGTACTTC CASSLDRSYEQYF TRBV7-8 NA TRBJ2-7 NA
TGTGCCAGCAGGTCCCTCGAGGCGGTGGGCACAGATACGCAGTATTTT CASRSLEAVGTDTQYF TRBV4-2 NA TRBJ2-3 NA
TGTGCCACCAGCAGTAATACAGGGGTGCGGAAAAACATTCAGTACTTC CATSSNTGVRKNIQYF TRBV15 TRBD1 TRBJ2-4 NA
TGCAGCACGGGAGCGGGAGGGCCGAATGAGCAGTTCTTC CSTGAGGPNEQFF TRBV29-1 TRBD2 TRBJ2-1 NA
TGCGCCAGCAGCGTGCGCCGGGTTGAAGGGTCAGATACGCAGTATTTT CASSVRRVEGSDTQYF TRBV4-3 NA TRBJ2-3 NA
TGTGCCAGCAGTCGCAGGAGATCCAATCAGCCCCAGCATTTT CASSRRRSNQPQHF TRBV28 NA TRBJ1-5 few
TGTGCCAGCAGTCTCACAGCCACAGCCCGCAATGAGCAGTTCTTC CASSLTATARNEQFF TRBV27 NA TRBJ2-1 medium-sized
TGTGCCAGCAGTCGAGACAGGGATAATGAAAAACTGTTTTTT CASSRDRDNEKLFF TRBV28 TRBD1 TRBJ1-4 NA
TGTGCCAGCAGTCTCTTCGGGAGGGAACAAGAGACCCAGTACTTC CASSLFGREQETQYF TRBV28 TRBD2 TRBJ2-5 NA
TGTGCCAGCAGCTTAGGTATATTGGTCCAGGGCAATGAGCAGTTCTTC CASSLGILVQGNEQFF TRBV7-9 NA TRBJ2-1 few
TGCGCCAGCAGCCAAGACCCGGGACAGACCTACGAGCAGTACTTC CASSQDPGQTYEQYF TRBV4-1 TRBD1 TRBJ2-7 NA
TGTGCCTGGAGTGATCGGTACCAAGAGACCCAGTACTTC CAWSDRYQETQYF TRBV30 NA TRBJ2-5 NA
TGTGCCAGCAGTGAGAACAGGGGCTATCAGCCCCAGCATTTT CASSENRGYQPQHF TRBV2 TRBD1 TRBJ1-5 NA
TGTGCCAGCAGCTTAACAGAAAGCTCCTACAATGAGCAGTTCTTC CASSLTESSYNEQFF TRBV7-2 NA TRBJ2-1 few
TGCGCCAGCAGCCATACATGGCCCTTTGGACAGGGCCAAGAGACCCAGTACTTC CASSHTWPFGQGQETQYF TRBV4-1 TRBD1 TRBJ2-5 NA
TGTGCCAGCAGTGAGTATAATGGGGGACCCCAAGAGCAGTACTTC CASSEYNGGPQEQYF TRBV6-1 NA TRBJ2-7 NA
TGTGCCAGTAGTACCAGGGGGGTCAGGGAAAAACTGTTTTTT CASSTRGVREKLFF TRBV19 TRBD1 TRBJ1-4 NA
TGTGCCAGCAGCCTGGGGGGCGGCAATCAGCCCCAGCATTTT CASSLGGGNQPQHF TRBV7-9 NA TRBJ1-5 NA
TGCGCCAGCAGCCAAGAATCGTCCTCTGGGGCCAACGTCCTGACTTTC CASSQESSSGANVLTF TRBV4-3 NA TRBJ2-6 many
TGTGCGATTAGCGGGACCTACGAGCAGTACTTC CAISGTYEQYF TRBV6-6 TRBD2 TRBJ2-7 NA
TGCGCCAGCAGCTTGGATCTAGGACCGTACGAGCAGTACTTC CASSLDLGPYEQYF TRBV5-1 NA TRBJ2-7 NA
TGTGCCAGCAGCTTAAGGCAGGAGATACACGACTACACCTTC CASSLRQEIHDYTF TRBV13 NA TRBJ1-2 NA
TGTGCCAGCAGCCAAGCTGCTAGCGGGGGCGCTAGCACAGATACGCAGTATTTT CASSQAASGGASTDTQYF TRBV4-2 TRBD2 TRBJ2-3 NA
TGTGCCAGCAGTGAGGTAGCGGGGGGCACAGATACGCAGTATTTT CASSEVAGGTDTQYF TRBV6-1 TRBD2 TRBJ2-3 many
TGTGCCAGCAGCCCCGGGACAGGGGACTCAGAGACCCAGTACTTC CASSPGTGDSETQYF TRBV28 TRBD1 TRBJ2-5 NA
TGTGCCAGCAGCTTGGCCCCGGGCCTTAGGTCCTACGAGCAGTACTTC CASSLAPGLRSYEQYF TRBV5-6 NA TRBJ2-7 NA
TGTGCCAGTAGTCCGGGACAGGGGGCCTTAACGTACTCCTACAATGAGCAGTTCTTC CASSPGQGALTYSYNEQFF TRBV19 TRBD1 TRBJ2-1 NA
TGTGCCATCAGTGAGCCAGGGGCAGGCCATGGAAACACCATATATTTT CAISEPGAGHGNTIYF TRBV10-3 NA TRBJ1-3 NA
TGTGCCAGCAGCTTAGCCGGGACGATTTACAATGAGCAGTTCTTC CASSLAGTIYNEQFF TRBV7-9 NA TRBJ2-1 NA
TGTGCCAGCAGCCCCGCGGGACAGGTCCGGGGTGAAAAACTGTTTTTT CASSPAGQVRGEKLFF TRBV7-9 TRBD1 TRBJ1-4 NA
TGTGCCAGCAGTTTGCAGCTCGGGGGCCCTAATGAAAAACTGTTTTTT CASSLQLGGPNEKLFF TRBV27 NA TRBJ1-4 few
TGTGCCACCAGCAGAGATTCGTGGACTTTAGGCACAGATACGCAGTATTTT CATSRDSWTLGTDTQYF TRBV15 NA TRBJ2-3 once
TGTGCCAGCAGCTTAATGACGAACACTGAAGCTTTCTTT CASSLMTNTEAFF TRBV11-3 NA TRBJ1-1 NA
TGCGCCAGCAGCTTTCAGCTGGGGGGGGATGAAAAACTGTTTTTT CASSFQLGGDEKLFF TRBV5-1 NA TRBJ1-4 NA
TGTGCCAGCTCATCCCCGGCCACTAATGAAAAACTGTTTTTT CASSSPATNEKLFF TRBV2 NA TRBJ1-4 NA
TGTGCTAGTGCCCCCTGGCGTCGAGCCTACGAGCAGTACTTC CASAPWRRAYEQYF TRBV12-5 NA TRBJ2-7 once
TGTGCCAGTAGTATAGGCCACAGGGGCAATCAGCCCCAGCATTTT CASSIGHRGNQPQHF TRBV19 NA TRBJ1-5 NA
TGTGCCAGCAGCCCGCGACTAGAGGCAACCTACGAGCAGTACTTC CASSPRLEATYEQYF TRBV7-2 NA TRBJ2-7 NA